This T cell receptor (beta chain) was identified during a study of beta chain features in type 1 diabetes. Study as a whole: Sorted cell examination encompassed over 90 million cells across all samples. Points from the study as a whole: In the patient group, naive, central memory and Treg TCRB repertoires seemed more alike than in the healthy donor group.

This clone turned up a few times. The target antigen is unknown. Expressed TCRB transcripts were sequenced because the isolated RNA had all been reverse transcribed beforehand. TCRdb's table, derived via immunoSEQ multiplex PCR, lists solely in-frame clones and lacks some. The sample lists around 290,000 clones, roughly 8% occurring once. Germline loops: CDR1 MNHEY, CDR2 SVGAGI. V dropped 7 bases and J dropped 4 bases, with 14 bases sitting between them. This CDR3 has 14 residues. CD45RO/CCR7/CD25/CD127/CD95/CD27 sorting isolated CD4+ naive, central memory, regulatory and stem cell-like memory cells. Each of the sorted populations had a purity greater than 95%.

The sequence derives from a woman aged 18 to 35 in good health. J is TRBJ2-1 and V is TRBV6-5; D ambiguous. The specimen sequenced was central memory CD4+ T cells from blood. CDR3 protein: CASIDGHRYNEQFF. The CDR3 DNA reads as TGTGCCAGCATCGACGGTCACCGATACAATGAGCAGTTCTTC.